This T cell receptor (beta chain) was obtained from a study of blood T cells in healthy people across ages. As for the study in general: When template switching was applied, about one barcoded beta molecule was captured per two T cells.

Alongside a J-beta primer mix, a sample-barcoded 5' primer served in a second PCR lasting roughly 6 to 12 cycles. From the 5' RACE reads, TCRdb called clonotypes with MiXCR, one entry per CDR3 protein. The table shows some 760,000 distinct CDR3 sequences, with around 25% occurring only once. Aged roughly 6 to 95, donors were systemically healthy Caucasians from Russia. Trimming removed 1 base at V and 1 base at J, with 11 bases between. Germline CDR1 and CDR2: DFQATT and SNEGSKA (reference sequence). The CDR3 is 15 residues long. This clonotype was seen a handful of times. These data also formed part of another study, on T cells of mothers and their children. As that report states: Among related mother-child pairs, overlap was slightly higher than in unrelated pairs, though not significantly.

This chain links TRBV20-1 with TRBJ2-4; D might be TRBD1 or TRBD2, each matching 5 bases. The sample comprised blood. The clonotype originates from a boy aged 10-17 years in good health. The CDR3 DNA follows: TGCAGTGCTAGAGGGATCAGGGACGCCAAAAACATTCAGTACTTC. Protein: CSARGIRDAKNIQYF.